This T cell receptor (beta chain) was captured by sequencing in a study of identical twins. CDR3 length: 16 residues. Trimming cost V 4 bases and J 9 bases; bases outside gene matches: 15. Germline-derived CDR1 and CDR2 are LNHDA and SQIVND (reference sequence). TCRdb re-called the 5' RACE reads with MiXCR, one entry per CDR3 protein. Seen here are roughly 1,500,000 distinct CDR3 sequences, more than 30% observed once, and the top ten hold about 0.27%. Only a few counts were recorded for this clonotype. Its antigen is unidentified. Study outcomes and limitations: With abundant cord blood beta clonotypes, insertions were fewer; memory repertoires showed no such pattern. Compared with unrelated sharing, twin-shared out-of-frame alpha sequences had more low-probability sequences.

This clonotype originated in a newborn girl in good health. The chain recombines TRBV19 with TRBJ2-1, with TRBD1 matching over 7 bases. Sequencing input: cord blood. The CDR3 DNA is TGTGCCAGTAGTACCTACAGGGGAATGGAGAATGGTGAGCAGTTCTTC. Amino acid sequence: CASSTYRGMENGEQFF. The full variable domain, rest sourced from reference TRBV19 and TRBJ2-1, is DGGITQSPKYLFRKEGQNVTLSCEQNLNHDAMYWYRQDPGQGLRLIYYSQIVNDFQKGDIAEGYSVSREKKESFPLTVTSAQKNPTAFYLCASSTYRGMENGEQFFGPGTRLTVL.